This T cell receptor beta chain is from a study of graft-versus-host responses after intestinal transplantation. For the study at large: Each patient got anti-thymocyte globulin induction, then tacrolimus and steroids for about 3 years.

Findings of the study overall: Some GvH clones were seen earlier in gut or blood, suggesting intestinal origin.

Worth noting for this clone: Antigen specificity is unknown.

TCRdb's table, derived via immunoSEQ multiplex PCR, lists solely in-frame clones and lacks some. The table has around 96,000 clones, roughly nine tenths seen once; the top ten hold around 0.18%. Specimen: unstimulated CD4+ T cells sorted from spleen or lymph node cells, collected before intestinal transplant. The TCR sequence derives from a human donor who received an intestinal transplant.

CDR3 region: CASRQDTEAFF. CDR3 DNA sequence: TGTGCCAGCAGACAAGACACTGAAGCTTTCTTT. This chain links TRBV5-4 with TRBJ1-1; D unresolved. The CDR3 runs 11 residues. The V gene's germline CDR1 is SGHNT and CDR2 YYREEE (reference sequence). V lost 5 bases, J lost 3 bases, and 5 bases lay in between. Full variable domain (remainder filled in from reference TRBV5-4 and TRBJ1-1): ETGVTQSPTHLIKTRGQQVTLRCSSQSGHNTVSWYQQALGQGPQFIFQYYREEENGRGNFPPRFSGLQFPNYSSELNVNALELDDSALYLCASRQDTEAFFGQGTRLTVV.